The TCR beta chain under discussion was sequenced for a study of blood T cell repertoires in COVID-19. Study-level information: The United States, Italy and Spain provided the acute and convalescent COVID-19 samples. The analysed material was cDNA or gDNA that came from T cells, B-cell-depleted T cells, or PBMCs.

Germline V CDR1 and CDR2: SGHTA, FQGNSA. The CDR3 sequence is 15 residues long. V was pared by 6 bases and J by 7 bases, with 9 bases of the junction left unmatched. In the source study's methods: Amplification with reference gene primers provided the estimates of nucleated cell counts. The protocol was immunoSEQ multiplex PCR, while the TCRdb copy is restricted to in-frame clones and leaves out a portion. That table is the source of V, J and clone size, and D and trimming were worked out from the DNA. The table has over 200,000 clones, 84% seen once; the top ten hold about 2.3%. The receptor comes from a man in his forties or fifties who had recovered from COVID-19. V gene TRBV7-2 combines with J gene TRBJ1-5, with 10 bases identical to TRBD1. Sequencing was carried out using peripheral blood. The CDR3 loop is CASSPRQGALQPQHF. For the CDR3, the DNA is TGTGCCAGCAGTCCAAGACAGGGGGCTTTACAGCCCCAGCATTTT.